A single sample gave rise to the 5 T cell receptor beta chains below, sequenced in a study of Graves' ophthalmopathy and Graves' hyperthyroidism. RNA transcripts yielded amplified TCR beta CDR3 regions. Second-round multiplex PCR followed a first-round RT-PCR using HTBI primers. TCRdb reanalysed the multiplex PCR reads using MiXCR and keeps one entry per CDR3 protein. The table shows 450,000 or so distinct CDR3 sequences, with approximately 15% occurring only once. Sequenced material: blood. The receptors stem from a woman aged 25 to 45 with Graves' ophthalmopathy.

At least ten counts were recorded for this clonotype. The chain uses TRBV6-4 and TRBJ2-6; D uncertain. Germline V gene sequence: CDR1 MRHNA, CDR2 SNTAGT. Trimming cost V 3 bases and J 0 bases, with 6 bases left between them. The CDR3 has 15 amino acids. The CDR3, as DNA: TGTGCCAGCAGTGAAGACAACTCTGGGGCCAACGTCCTGACTTTC. It translates to CASSEDNSGANVLTF.

Many counts were recorded for this clonotype. This chain connects TRBV28 to TRBJ1-2, with D maybe TRBD1 (5 bases). From germline, CDR1 is MDHEN and CDR2 SYDVKM. V was clipped by 11 bases and J by 4 bases, with 17 bases between them. The CDR3 covers 13 residues. The CDR3, as DNA: TGTGCCTCCCGGCCCCCGGGGACCTATGGCTACACCTTC. Translated, it gives CASRPPGTYGYTF.

This sequence joins TRBV6-1 and TRBJ2-7; D is possibly TRBD1 or TRBD2 (6 bases each). CDR1 MNHNS and CDR2 SASEGT come from the germline V gene. With 8 bases removed from V and 2 bases from J, the gap between germline ends came to 19 bases. The CDR3 runs 15 residues. As DNA, the CDR3 is TGTGCCAGCTCTGATTTAGGGGGGCTCGCCTACGAGCAGTACTTC. Translated, it gives CASSDLGGLAYEQYF.

This clonotype was counted many times. The chain combines TRBV27 with TRBJ2-7, with D unresolved. The germline gives CDR1 MNHEY, CDR2 SMNVEV (reference sequence). The CDR3 spans 13 residues. The ends were cut back, 2 bases at V and 3 bases at J, with 8 bases in the middle. The DNA for the CDR3 is TGTGCCAGCAGTTTAGGCGGCCACTACGAGCAGTACTTC. Encoded protein: CASSLGGHYEQYF.

This clonotype was seen more than once but under ten times. A much larger clone differs from this one at a single base, so this may be a read error. The J gene is TRBJ1-1, the V gene TRBV14, with D unclear. CDR3 length equals 13 residues. Germline-derived CDR1 and CDR2 are SGHDN and FVKESK. This CDR3 reads CASSRVRRTEACF. In DNA form, the CDR3 reads TGTGCCAGCAGCCGGGTCCGAAGGACTGAAGCTTGCTTT. The full variable domain, with the rest looked up from reference TRBV14 and TRBJ1-1, is EAGVTQFPSHSVIEKGQTVTLRCDPISGHDNLYWYRRVMGKEIKFLLHFVKESKQDESGMPNNRFLAERTGGTYSTLKVQPAELEDSGVYFCASSRVRRTEACFGQGTRLTVV.